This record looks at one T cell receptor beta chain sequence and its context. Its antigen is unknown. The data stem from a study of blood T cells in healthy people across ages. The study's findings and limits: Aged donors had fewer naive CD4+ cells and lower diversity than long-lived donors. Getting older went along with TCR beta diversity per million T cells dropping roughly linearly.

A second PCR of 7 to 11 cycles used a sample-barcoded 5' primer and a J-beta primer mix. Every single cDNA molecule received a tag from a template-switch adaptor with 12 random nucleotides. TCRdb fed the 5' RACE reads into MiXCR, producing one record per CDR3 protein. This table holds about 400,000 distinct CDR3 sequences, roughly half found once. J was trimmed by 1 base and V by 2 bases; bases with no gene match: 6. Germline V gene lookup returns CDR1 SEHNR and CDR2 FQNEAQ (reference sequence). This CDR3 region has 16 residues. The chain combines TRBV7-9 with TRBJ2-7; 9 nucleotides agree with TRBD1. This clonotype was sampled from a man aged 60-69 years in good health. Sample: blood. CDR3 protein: CASSLTDRGFSYEQYF. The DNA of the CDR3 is TGTGCCAGCAGCTTAACCGACAGGGGGTTTTCCTACGAGCAGTACTTC. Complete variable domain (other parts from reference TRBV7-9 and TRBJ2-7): DTGVSQNPRHKITKRGQNVTFRCDPISEHNRLYWYRQTLGQGPEFLTYFQNEAQLEKSRLLSDRFSAERPKGSFSTLEIQRTEQGDSAMYLCASSLTDRGFSYEQYFGPGTRLTVT.